One and the same sample provided the 25 T cell receptor beta chains below, sequenced in a study of beta chain features in type 1 diabetes. TCRB transcripts that were expressed got sequenced, as all of the isolated RNA had been reverse transcribed. Method: immunoSEQ multiplex PCR; TCRdb's copy keeps in-frame clones and lacks some. The sample has about 160,000 clones, approximately 9.1% seen once; the top ten hold around 0.64%. Antigens of these TCRs are unknown. Findings and caveats of the study: In all four CD4+ subsets, TCRB CDR3 length was significantly, moderately reduced in type 1 diabetes.

The sequenced sample consisted of central memory CD4+ T cells from blood. The receptors were sampled from a woman aged 30 to 39 with type 1 diabetes.

The rearrangement joins TRBV6-6 to TRBJ2-7; 10 bases are a match to TRBD1. The germline gives CDR1 MNHNY, CDR2 SVGAGI (reference sequence). V lost 6 bases, J lost 6 bases, and 8 bases stayed unmatched. The CDR3 consists of 14 residues. CDR3 in DNA: TGTGCCAGCAGACCAGGACAGGGGGGCGGCGAGCAGTACTTC. This sequence encodes CASRPGQGGGEQYF.

The chain links TRBV5-4 to TRBJ2-2, with TRBD2 matching over 8 bases. The J segment lost 6 bases and the V segment lost 5 bases, leaving 9 bases of the junction unmatched. Looked up from germline, CDR1 is SGHNT and CDR2 is YYREEE (reference sequence). This CDR3 has 15 residues. The CDR3 DNA is TGTGCCAGCAGTATCACCGGGACTAGGGCCGGGGAGCTGTTTTTT. Protein: CASSITGTRAGELFF. Together with reference TRBV5-4 and TRBJ2-2, the CDR3 gives the full variable domain: ETGVTQSPTHLIKTRGQQVTLRCSSQSGHNTVSWYQQALGQGPQFIFQYYREEENGRGNFPPRFSGLQFPNYSSELNVNALELDDSALYLCASSITGTRAGELFFGEGSRLTVL.

The genes are TRBV4-2 and TRBJ2-1, with a tentative D call TRBD2 (5 bases). In germline, CDR1 is LGHNA, CDR2 YNFKEQ. The CDR3 has 15 residues. Deletions cut 1 base from V and 8 bases from J, with 15 bases between. The chain's CDR3 is CASSQVGIYGDEQFF. Written as DNA, the CDR3 is TGTGCCAGCAGCCAAGTCGGAATATACGGGGATGAGCAGTTCTTC.

The chain links TRBV4-1 to TRBJ2-7; D perhaps matches TRBD1 (6 bases). Germline V gives CDR1 MGHRA, CDR2 YSYEKL. CDR3 length equals 15 residues. V lost 0 bases, J lost 3 bases, and 12 bases lay in between. The CDR3 reads CASSQESNRVYEQYF. The CDR3 DNA sequence: TGCGCCAGCAGCCAAGAAAGTAACAGGGTCTACGAGCAGTACTTC.

This clone was observed a few times. The rearrangement uses TRBV30 and TRBJ2-2; 7 bases fit TRBD2. The CDR3 runs to 16 residues. CDR1 is GTSNPN, CDR2 SVGIG, per germline (reference sequence). V lost 2 bases to trimming and J lost 2 bases; unmatched junction nucleotides: 8. CDR3: CAWSSSGGGNTGELFF. The CDR3 DNA sequence: TGTGCCTGGAGTTCGAGCGGCGGGGGTAACACCGGGGAGCTGTTTTTT.

The chain uses TRBV19 and TRBJ2-7, with 8 bases matching TRBD1. The CDR3 is made up of 15 amino acids. The J segment lost 3 bases and the V segment lost 3 bases, leaving 7 bases of the junction unmatched. Germline CDR1 reads LNHDA; CDR2 reads SQIVND (reference sequence). Here the CDR3 reads CASSIRGQENYEQYF. CDR3 nucleotides: TGTGCCAGTAGTATTCGGGGACAGGAGAACTACGAGCAGTACTTC.

CDR3 amino acids: CASSQAQGYEQYF. CDR3 in DNA: TGCGCCAGCAGCCAAGCACAGGGCTACGAGCAGTACTTC. This sequence joins TRBV4-1 and TRBJ2-7; perhaps TRBD1 as D (6 bases). CDR3 length equals 13 residues. Germline V gives CDR1 MGHRA, CDR2 YSYEKL. V lost 1 base and J lost 3, with 7 bases in between.

This clone was observed a few times. The genes are TRBV18 and TRBJ2-5; D is possibly TRBD1 (5 bases). Germline V CDR1 and CDR2: KGHSH, LQKENI. The V and J ends lost 6 bases and 2 bases respectively, with 13 bases between them. There are 14 residues in the CDR3. The CDR3 region is CASSPNDSQETQYF. CDR3 in DNA: TGTGCCAGCTCCCCGAACGACAGTCAAGAGACCCAGTACTTC.

The V and J genes are TRBV6-5 and TRBJ1-2, with TRBD1 as a possible D gene (5 bases). Deletions cut 0 bases from V and 10 bases from J, with 9 bases between. The CDR3 totals 12 residues. Germline V gene sequence: CDR1 MNHEY, CDR2 SVGAGI. The CDR3 bases are TGTGCCAGCAGTTACTCGGGGCAGACCTACACCTTC. Translation gives CASSYSGQTYTF.

The rearrangement joins TRBV28 to TRBJ2-3, with D tentatively TRBD1 (6 bases). Germline V gene sequence: CDR1 MDHEN, CDR2 SYDVKM. V was trimmed by 5 bases and J by 3 bases, leaving 15 bases between them. The CDR3 runs 15 residues. DNA of the CDR3: TGTGCCAGCAGTAGAACAGGGACGGTGACAGATACGCAGTATTTT. As protein: CASSRTGTVTDTQYF.

J is TRBJ1-2 and V is TRBV4-1, with TRBD1 matching 7 bases. This CDR3 is 14 amino acids long. V shed 1 base and J 8 bases; nucleotides not matched to a gene: 7. CDR1 is MGHRA and CDR2 is YSYEKL in the germline V gene. Written as DNA, the CDR3 is TGCGCCAGCAGCCAAGGGGACAGCCGCTGGGGCTACACCTTC. Its protein product is CASSQGDSRWGYTF.

The chain combines TRBV9 with TRBJ2-2, with TRBD2 as a possible D gene (6 bases). This CDR3 contains 16 residues. Per germline, CDR1 SGDLS and CDR2 YYNGEE. Deletions cut 3 bases from V and 7 bases from J, with 19 bases between. CDR3 protein: CASSGRGLSAGGELFF. Written as DNA, the CDR3 is TGTGCCAGCAGCGGGAGGGGACTGTCAGCTGGCGGGGAGCTGTTTTTT.

The gene calls are TRBV25-1 and TRBJ2-2; D remains ambiguous. Between the trimmed V and J ends, which lost 1 base and 3 bases, there was a span of 6 bases. Germline CDR1 MGHDK, CDR2 SYGVNS. CDR3 length: 14 residues. CDR3: CASSESGYTGELFF. The CDR3 bases are TGTGCCAGCAGTGAATCCGGGTACACCGGGGAGCTGTTTTTT.

The chain is built from TRBV18 and TRBJ2-5, with TRBD1 matching over 9 bases. With V trimmed by 4 bases and J by 8 bases, 8 bases remained unmatched. The germline gives CDR1 KGHSH, CDR2 LQKENI. This CDR3 spans 14 amino acids. This CDR3 is CASSRDRAKVTQYF. CDR3 DNA sequence: TGTGCCAGCTCACGGGACAGGGCCAAGGTTACCCAGTACTTC.

This clone was detected only a few times. The chain uses TRBV25-1 and TRBJ2-2, with D maybe TRBD1 (6 bases). The ends were cut back, 6 bases at V and 3 bases at J, with 11 bases in the middle. The germline gives CDR1 MGHDK, CDR2 SYGVNS. The CDR3 is 14 amino acids. Here the CDR3 DNA reads TGTGCCAGCAGAGACAACAGGGACACCGGGGAGCTGTTTTTT. Its protein product is CASRDNRDTGELFF.

The rearrangement uses TRBV11-2 and TRBJ2-3; D might be TRBD1 (6 bases). The length of the CDR3 is 14 residues. V lost 7 bases to trimming and J lost 4 bases, with 15 bases between them. Germline CDR1 and CDR2: SGHAT and FQNNGV. CDR3 residues: CASIQGNGADTQYF. The CDR3 nucleotides read TGTGCCAGCATCCAGGGGAATGGGGCAGATACGCAGTATTTT.

This clone was observed a handful of times. This chain connects TRBV7-9 to TRBJ1-1, with a tentative D call TRBD1 (5 bases). The germline gives CDR1 SEHNR, CDR2 FQNEAQ (reference sequence). The CDR3 loop spans 14 amino acids. Trimming took off 2 bases at V and 11 bases at J, with 18 bases between the two ends. Here the CDR3 DNA reads TGTGCCAGCAGCTTAAGTCAGACAGCAATTGTTGCTTTCTTT. Its protein is CASSLSQTAIVAFF.

This clone was seen a few times. The chain has TRBV6-1 and TRBJ2-2; unclear D gene. CDR1 and CDR2 from the germline V gene are MNHNS and SASEGT. The length of the CDR3 is 14 residues. Trimming shortened V by 3 bases and J by 1 base, and 6 bases separated the two germline ends. CDR3 region: CASSDWQNTGELFF. In DNA form, the CDR3 reads TGTGCCAGCAGTGATTGGCAGAACACCGGGGAGCTGTTTTTT.

This rearrangement joins TRBV28 to TRBJ2-7; D is possibly TRBD1 (6 bases). Looked up from germline, CDR1 is MDHEN and CDR2 is SYDVKM. The CDR3 spans 14 residues. Trimming pared 7 bases from V and 0 bases from J, leaving 13 bases between. The CDR3 is CASTGTLYSYEQYF. The DNA of the CDR3 is TGTGCCAGCACCGGGACACTCTACTCCTACGAGCAGTACTTC.

The CDR3 reads CASSEPVTYEQYF. In DNA form, the CDR3 reads TGTGCCAGCAGTGAACCAGTAACCTACGAGCAGTACTTC. The chain carries TRBV2 and TRBJ2-7; D is ambiguous. V was shortened by 2 bases and J by 2 bases, with 7 bases between the two germline ends. Germline lookup yields CDR1 SNHLY and CDR2 FYNNEI. CDR3 length equals 13 residues.

V and J are TRBV2 and TRBJ1-1; TRBD1 might be the D (6 bases). This CDR3 has 14 residues. CDR1 and CDR2 from the germline V gene are SNHLY and FYNNEI. The V and J ends lost 4 bases and 6 bases respectively, with 15 bases between them. For the CDR3, the DNA is TGTGCCAGCAGTGTCGGCAGGGGAATTGCTGAAGCTTTCTTT. Protein product: CASSVGRGIAEAFF.

The chain uses TRBV28 and TRBJ2-1, with 7 bases fitting TRBD2. The J segment lost 4 bases and the V segment lost 8 bases, leaving 8 bases of the junction unmatched. Germline-derived CDR1 and CDR2 are MDHEN and SYDVKM. The CDR3 spans 14 residues. Written as DNA, the CDR3 is TGTGCCAGCCGCCGAGCGGGGTCATACAATGAGCAGTTCTTC. Translating it yields CASRRAGSYNEQFF.

This clone was seen a handful of times. This chain uses TRBV7-3 with TRBJ2-2; weak D call: TRBD1 (5 bases). Trimming took 5 bases from V and 6 from J, leaving 7 bases between them. Germline V CDR1 and CDR2: SGHTA, FQGTGA. CDR3 length equals 12 residues. CDR3 bases: TGTGCCAGCAGCCGCAGGGCCGGGGAGCTGTTTTTT. Translating gives CASSRRAGELFF.

This rearrangement joins TRBV5-5 to TRBJ2-5; D is perhaps TRBD1 (5 bases). CDR1 and CDR2 from the germline V gene are SGHKS and YYEKEE (reference sequence). Trimming took 0 bases from V and 5 from J, leaving 14 bases between them. This CDR3 has 15 amino acids. The CDR3 sequence is CASSLVQGTVETQYF. DNA for the CDR3: TGTGCCAGCAGCTTGGTGCAGGGAACGGTTGAGACCCAGTACTTC.

This clone occurred a few times. The chain is built from TRBV6-1 and TRBJ2-1, with 10 bases identical to TRBD2. The CDR3 loop spans 14 amino acids. CDR1 and CDR2 from the germline V gene are MNHNS and SASEGT. The V segment lost 2 bases and the J segment 9 bases; nucleotides outside the gene matches: 4. CDR3 sequence reads: CASSELAGEVEQFF. The CDR3 nucleotides are TGTGCCAGCAGTGAACTAGCGGGAGAAGTTGAGCAGTTCTTC.